The entry that follows covers one T cell receptor (beta chain) sequence. Other DNA sequences in this sample translate to the same CDR3. This sample was taken from a study of blood T cell repertoires in COVID-19. Original methodology: How many nucleated cells were present was estimated from reference gene primer amplification. Data came from immunoSEQ multiplex PCR; TCRdb stores just in-frame clones and leaves some out. V and J calls and clone size follow that table, whereas D and trimming were derived from the DNA. The sample has around 100,000 clones, approximately 84% seen once. The CDR3 contains 15 residues. V lost 2 bases, J lost 0 bases, and 8 bases lay in between. Germline CDR1 is KGHSH and CDR2 is LQKENI.

Sequencing input: peripheral blood. V gene TRBV18 combines with J gene TRBJ1-3; no clear D gene. The receptor comes from a man aged 40-50 years with acute or convalescent COVID-19. CDR3 loop: CASSPVLLSGNTIYF. In DNA, the CDR3 is TGTGCCAGCTCACCAGTCTTACTCTCTGGAAACACCATATATTTT.